These 24 T cell receptor beta chains originate from one sample sequenced in a study of graft-versus-host responses after intestinal transplantation. Repertoires were generated with immunoSEQ multiplex PCR, while TCRdb's copy carries only in-frame clones and drops some. The profile shows some 46,000 clones, about 95% of them singletons. Sequences were derived from PBMCs, sampled about 11 months after intestinal transplant. These TCRs come from a human patient who received an intestinal transplant, so some T cells may come from the graft donor.

The chain is built from TRBV6-1 and TRBJ2-3; the match to TRBD2 covers 7 bases. This CDR3 contains 13 residues. J was trimmed by 2 bases and V by 8 bases; bases with no gene match: 4. Germline V gene lookup returns CDR1 MNHNS and CDR2 SASEGT. CDR3 DNA sequence: TGTGCCAGCCAGACTAGCTTCACAGATACGCAGTATTTT. Its protein product is CASQTSFTDTQYF.

The chain employs TRBV27 and TRBJ2-7; D remains ambiguous. The CDR3 has 14 residues. Trimming shortened V by 5 bases and J by 6 bases, and 17 bases separated the two germline ends. CDR1 and CDR2 (germline): MNHEY, SMNVEV (reference sequence). The CDR3: CASSPQRPSGEQYF. The CDR3 DNA follows: TGTGCCAGCAGTCCGCAGCGCCCCTCGGGCGAGCAGTACTTC.

V and J are TRBV19 and TRBJ2-1, with 11 bases identical to TRBD2. V was clipped by 1 base and J by 9 bases; unmatched bases: 8. The CDR3 totals 16 residues. CDR1 is LNHDA and CDR2 is SQIVND in the germline V gene (reference sequence). The CDR3 DNA sequence: TGTGCCAGTAGTATAGCCCCCTTACTAGCGGGAGCTGAGCAGTTCTTC. Its protein is CASSIAPLLAGAEQFF.

This clone was observed a single time. The rearrangement joins TRBV6-1 to TRBJ1-5; possibly TRBD1 for D (5 bases). This CDR3 has 11 residues. V lost 11 bases to trimming and J lost 6 bases, with 11 bases between them. The germline V gene encodes CDR1 MNHNS and CDR2 SASEGT. The CDR3 nucleotides are TGTGCCGGCGGTAGGGGTCAGCCCCAGCATTTT. As protein: CAGGRGQPQHF.

This clone has just one count. The gene calls are TRBV11-3 and TRBJ2-1; D gene ambiguous. V lost 0 bases and J 0 bases, leaving 6 bases between the germline ends. The CDR3 covers 15 residues. Germline values: CDR1 SGHNT, CDR2 YENEEA. For the CDR3, the DNA is TGTGCCAGCAGCTTAGAGGTGAGCTCCTACAATGAGCAGTTCTTC. Protein product: CASSLEVSSYNEQFF.

The chain carries TRBV7-7 and TRBJ2-2, with 8 bases fitting TRBD1. CDR3 length: 16 amino acids. Germline V gene lookup returns CDR1 SSHAT and CDR2 FNYEAQ (reference sequence). V gave up 5 bases and J gave up 1 base; unmatched junction bases: 6. CDR3 region: CASSLPGGWNTGELFF. The CDR3 DNA sequence: TGTGCCAGCAGCCTCCCAGGGGGCTGGAACACCGGGGAGCTGTTTTTT.

This clone showed up just once. V is TRBV27 and J is TRBJ1-2; 8 bases line up with TRBD1. After removal of 4 bases from V and 4 bases from J, the junction contained 5 bases not matched to a gene. The CDR3 runs 14 residues. CDR1 MNHEY and CDR2 SMNVEV come from the germline V gene (reference sequence). CDR3 in amino acids: CASSSDRESYGYTF. CDR3 nucleotides: TGTGCCAGCAGTTCGGACAGGGAGAGCTATGGCTACACCTTC.

The V gene is TRBV7-9, the J gene TRBJ2-7; D remains unclear. The CDR3 has 12 amino acids. V was pared by 2 bases and J by 3 bases, with 5 bases between. Per the germline V gene, CDR1 is SEHNR and CDR2 is FQNEAQ (reference sequence). The CDR3 region has the DNA TGTGCCAGCAGCTTATGGGGCTACGAGCAGTACTTC. Its protein is CASSLWGYEQYF.

CDR3 in DNA: TGCGCCAGCAGTCCTAAGAGGGGACTAGCGGGAGGGAGCTCCTACAATGAGCAGTTCTTC. The encoded protein is CASSPKRGLAGGSSYNEQFF. This rearrangement joins TRBV10-2 to TRBJ2-1; TRBD2 matches at 16 bases. The germline CDR1 and CDR2 sequences are WSHSY and SAAADI. The CDR3 has 20 residues. V trimming: 5 bases; J trimming: 0 bases; junction bases outside the gene matches: 10.

The J gene is TRBJ1-1, the V gene TRBV10-1; 7 bases line up with TRBD1. V was clipped by 5 bases and J by 4 bases; unmatched bases: 7. The CDR3 extends over 14 amino acids. Germline V lookup: CDR1 WNHNN, CDR2 SYGVQD (reference sequence). CDR3 nucleotide sequence: TGCGCCAGCAGTAGGACAGGCCAGACCACTGAAGCTTTCTTT. Encoded protein: CASSRTGQTTEAFF.

The chain recombines TRBV6-1 with TRBJ1-5, with D maybe TRBD1 (6 bases). Germline lookup yields CDR1 MNHNS and CDR2 SASEGT. The CDR3 covers 15 residues. V dropped 6 bases and J dropped 2 bases, with 14 bases sitting between them. The CDR3 region has the DNA TGTGCCAGCAGCCCACTAGGGGGACGCAATCAGCCCCAGCATTTT. It encodes CASSPLGGRNQPQHF.

The rearrangement joins TRBV5-4 to TRBJ2-7, with D tentatively TRBD1 (5 bases). CDR3 length: 16 residues. Per the germline V gene, CDR1 is SGHNT and CDR2 is YYREEE (reference sequence). V was trimmed by 1 base and J by 3 bases, leaving 17 bases between them. This CDR3 is CASSLSGGTGLYEQYF. DNA for the CDR3: TGTGCCAGCAGCTTGAGTGGTGGTACAGGCCTCTACGAGCAGTACTTC.

V is TRBV18 and J is TRBJ1-2; a possible D gene is TRBD1 (5 bases). Germline CDR1 reads KGHSH; CDR2 reads LQKENI. The ends were cut back, 1 base at V and 3 bases at J, with 18 bases in the middle. The CDR3 is made up of 17 amino acids. Here the CDR3 DNA reads TGTGCCAGCTCACCACTCCTAAGGGCAGGGCTGGACTATGGCTACACCTTC. Protein product: CASSPLLRAGLDYGYTF.

The chain joins TRBV7-6 to TRBJ2-7; D not certain. Trimming removed 1 base at V and 3 bases at J, with 7 bases between. Looked up from germline, CDR1 is SGHVS and CDR2 is FNYEAQ. This CDR3 region has 13 residues. The CDR3 coding sequence is TGTGCCAGCAGCTTAGAGGTACGCTACGAGCAGTACTTC. Protein product: CASSLEVRYEQYF.

The rearrangement links TRBV16 to TRBJ1-5; D unclear. With 4 bases removed from V and 0 bases from J, the gap between germline ends came to 10 bases. This CDR3 contains 15 residues. The germline gives CDR1 KGHSY, CDR2 FQNENV. The CDR3 DNA sequence: TGTGCCAGCAGCCCCGGAGGGAATAGCAATCAGCCCCAGCATTTT. This gives the protein CASSPGGNSNQPQHF.

The chain links TRBV6-6 to TRBJ2-7, with TRBD1 matching over 8 bases. The CDR3 has 14 residues. With 5 bases clipped from V and 2 bases from J, the junction kept 5 bases outside the gene matches. From germline, CDR1 is MNHNY and CDR2 SVGAGI (reference sequence). The CDR3 loop reads CASSPMTGAYEQYF. In DNA, the CDR3 is TGTGCCAGCAGTCCAATGACAGGGGCCTACGAGCAGTACTTC.

As DNA, the CDR3 is TGCGCCAGCAGCTTGGAAGCACTTGGGGCCAACGTCCTGACTTTC. Translated, it gives CASSLEALGANVLTF. The J gene is TRBJ2-6, the V gene TRBV5-1; no reliable D call. The germline V gene has CDR1 SGHRS and CDR2 YFSETQ. The CDR3 runs to 15 residues. Trimming stripped 0 bases from V and 3 bases from J, with 7 bases between.

The sample holds one count of this clone. The CDR3 loop reads CASKGSGNTDTQYF. CDR3 DNA: TGTGCCAGCAAGGGTAGCGGAAACACAGATACGCAGTATTTT. The chain uses TRBV2 and TRBJ2-3, with a weak D call TRBD2 (6 bases). V lost 7 bases and J 2 bases, leaving 13 bases between the germline ends. Germline assignment: CDR1 SNHLY and CDR2 FYNNEI. The CDR3 runs 14 residues.

This chain's CDR3 is CASSPPDRPTGELFF. The CDR3 DNA follows: TGTGCCAGCTCACCACCTGACAGACCAACCGGGGAGCTGTTTTTT. This chain joins TRBV18 and TRBJ2-2, with D perhaps matching TRBD1 (5 bases). Trimming took off 0 bases at V and 5 bases at J, with 10 bases between the two ends. The germline V gene encodes CDR1 KGHSH and CDR2 LQKENI. CDR3 length: 15 residues.

This chain links TRBV7-9 with TRBJ2-7; the D is unclear. Germline values: CDR1 SEHNR, CDR2 FQNEAQ (reference sequence). V dropped 5 bases and J dropped 5 bases, with 13 bases sitting between them. CDR3 length: 13 amino acids. For the CDR3, the DNA is TGTGCCAGCAGCCCAGTATCCAGCGACGAGCAGTACTTC. Encoded protein: CASSPVSSDEQYF. Filled out from reference TRBV7-9 and TRBJ2-7, the complete variable domain reads DTGVSQNPRHKITKRGQNVTFRCDPISEHNRLYWYRQTLGQGPEFLTYFQNEAQLEKSRLLSDRFSAERPKGSFSTLEIQRTEQGDSAMYLCASSPVSSDEQYFGPGTRLTVT.

The V gene is TRBV5-1, the J gene TRBJ1-2; no clear D gene. CDR1 and CDR2 from the germline V gene are SGHRS and YFSETQ. Trimming cost V 1 base and J 3 bases, with 10 bases left between them. The length of the CDR3 is 14 residues. The CDR3 bases are TGCGCCAGCAGCTTGATTCCGGAACACTATGGCTACACCTTC. It encodes CASSLIPEHYGYTF.

The chain is built from TRBV7-3 and TRBJ2-1; no firm D call. The V end lost 5 bases, the J end lost 4 bases, and 18 bases lay between the germline ends. CDR1 is SGHTA, CDR2 FQGTGA, per germline. This CDR3 has 16 amino acids. The CDR3 region has the DNA TGTGCCAGCAGCCCCGCACCCCATCTAAATTACAATGAGCAGTTCTTC. This codes for CASSPAPHLNYNEQFF.

V is TRBV10-1 and J is TRBJ2-5; no firm D call. The CDR3 has 15 amino acids. Germline CDR1 and CDR2: WNHNN and SYGVQD (reference sequence). V shed 7 bases and J shed 5 bases, with 20 bases lying between them. This CDR3 reads CASTLDLSPRETQYF. In DNA, the CDR3 is TGCGCCAGCACCCTAGACCTGAGCCCGCGGGAGACCCAGTACTTC.

The gene calls are TRBV5-1 and TRBJ2-1; TRBD1 or TRBD2 may be the D gene (5 bases each). In germline, CDR1 is SGHRS, CDR2 YFSETQ. V lost 4 bases and J 11 bases, leaving 10 bases between the germline ends. CDR3 length: 11 residues. The chain's CDR3 is CASSVGTKQFF. The DNA for the CDR3 is TGCGCCAGCAGCGTCGGGACCAAGCAGTTCTTC. Full variable domain (remainder filled in from reference TRBV5-1 and TRBJ2-1): KAGVTQTPRYLIKTRGQQVTLSCSPISGHRSVSWYQQTPGQGLQFLFEYFSETQRNKGNFPGRFSGRQFSNSRSEMNVSTLELGDSALYLCASSVGTKQFFGPGTRLTVL.